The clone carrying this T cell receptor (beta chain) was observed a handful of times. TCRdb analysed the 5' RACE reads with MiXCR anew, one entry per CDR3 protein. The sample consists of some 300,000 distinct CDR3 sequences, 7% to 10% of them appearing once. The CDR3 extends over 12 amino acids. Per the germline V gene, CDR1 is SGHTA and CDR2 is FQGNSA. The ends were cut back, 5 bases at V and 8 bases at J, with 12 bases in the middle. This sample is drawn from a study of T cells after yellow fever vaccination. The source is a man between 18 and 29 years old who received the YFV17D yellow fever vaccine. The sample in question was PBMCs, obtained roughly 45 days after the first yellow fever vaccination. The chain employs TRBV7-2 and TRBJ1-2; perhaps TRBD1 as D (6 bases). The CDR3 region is CASSGIRGGYTF. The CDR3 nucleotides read TGTGCCAGCAGCGGTATCAGGGGCGGCTACACCTTC.